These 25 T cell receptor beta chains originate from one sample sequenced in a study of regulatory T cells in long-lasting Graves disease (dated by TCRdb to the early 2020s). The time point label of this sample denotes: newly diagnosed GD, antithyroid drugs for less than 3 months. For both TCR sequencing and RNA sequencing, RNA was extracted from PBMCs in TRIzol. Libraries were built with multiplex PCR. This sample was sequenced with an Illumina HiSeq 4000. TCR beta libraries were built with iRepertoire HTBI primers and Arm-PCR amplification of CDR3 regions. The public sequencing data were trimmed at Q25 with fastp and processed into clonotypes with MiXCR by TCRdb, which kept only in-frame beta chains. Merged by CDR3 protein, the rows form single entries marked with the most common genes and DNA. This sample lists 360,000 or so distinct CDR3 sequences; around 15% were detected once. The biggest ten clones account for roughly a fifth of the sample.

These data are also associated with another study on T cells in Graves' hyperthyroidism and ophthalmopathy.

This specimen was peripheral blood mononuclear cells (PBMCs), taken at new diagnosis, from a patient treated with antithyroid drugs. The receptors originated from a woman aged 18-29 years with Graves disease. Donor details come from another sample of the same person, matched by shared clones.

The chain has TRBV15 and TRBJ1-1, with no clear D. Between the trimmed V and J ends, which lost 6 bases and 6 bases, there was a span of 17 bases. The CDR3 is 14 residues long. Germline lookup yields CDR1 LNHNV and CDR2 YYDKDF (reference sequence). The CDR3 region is CATRDRMRRAEAFF. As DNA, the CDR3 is TGTGCCACCAGGGATCGAATGCGTAGGGCTGAAGCTTTCTTT.

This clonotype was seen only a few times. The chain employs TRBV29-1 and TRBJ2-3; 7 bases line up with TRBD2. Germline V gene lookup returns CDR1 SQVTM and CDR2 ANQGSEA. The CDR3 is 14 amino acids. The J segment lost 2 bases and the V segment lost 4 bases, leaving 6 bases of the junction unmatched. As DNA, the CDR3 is TGCAGCGTTGGCGGGGGTGGGGACACAGATACGCAGTATTTT. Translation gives CSVGGGGDTDTQYF.

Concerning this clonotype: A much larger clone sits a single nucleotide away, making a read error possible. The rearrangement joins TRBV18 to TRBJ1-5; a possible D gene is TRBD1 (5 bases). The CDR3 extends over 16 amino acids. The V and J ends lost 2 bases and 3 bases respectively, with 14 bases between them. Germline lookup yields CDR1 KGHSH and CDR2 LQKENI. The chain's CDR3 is CASSPGAESVNQPQHF. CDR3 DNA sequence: TGTGCCAGCTCACCAGGGGCAGAGTCGGTCAATCAGCCCCAGCATTTT.

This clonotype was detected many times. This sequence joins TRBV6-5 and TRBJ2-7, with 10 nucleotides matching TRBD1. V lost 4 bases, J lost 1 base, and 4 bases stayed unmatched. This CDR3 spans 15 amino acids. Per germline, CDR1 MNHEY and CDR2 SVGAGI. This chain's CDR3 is CASSSPGQGSYEQYF. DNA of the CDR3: TGTGCCAGCAGTTCTCCGGGACAGGGGTCCTACGAGCAGTACTTC.

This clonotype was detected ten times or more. In DNA, the CDR3 is TGTGCCAGCAGTTACTCCTGGCTAGCGGGAACAGATACGCAGTATTTT. Encoded protein: CASSYSWLAGTDTQYF. The rearrangement joins TRBV6-2 or TRBV6-3 to TRBJ2-3, with 9 bases matching TRBD2. J was trimmed by 3 bases and V by 0 bases; bases with no gene match: 4. Germline-derived CDR1 and CDR2 are MNHEY and SVGEGT. This CDR3 has 16 amino acids.

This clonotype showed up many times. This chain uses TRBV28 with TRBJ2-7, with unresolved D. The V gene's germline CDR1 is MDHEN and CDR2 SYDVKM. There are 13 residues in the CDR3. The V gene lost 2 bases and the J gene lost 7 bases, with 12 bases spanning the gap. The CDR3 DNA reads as TGTGCCAGCAGTTTAGGGTCGCTGGGGGAGCAGTACTTC. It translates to CASSLGSLGEQYF.

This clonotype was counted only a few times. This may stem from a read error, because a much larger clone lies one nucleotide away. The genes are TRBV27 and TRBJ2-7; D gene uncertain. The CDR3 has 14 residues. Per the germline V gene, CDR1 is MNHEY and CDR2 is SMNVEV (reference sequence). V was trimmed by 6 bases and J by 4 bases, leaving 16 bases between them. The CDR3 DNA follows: TGTGCCAGCAGACCCGGCGGCCATCGTTACGAGCAGTACTTC. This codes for CASRPGGHRYEQYF.

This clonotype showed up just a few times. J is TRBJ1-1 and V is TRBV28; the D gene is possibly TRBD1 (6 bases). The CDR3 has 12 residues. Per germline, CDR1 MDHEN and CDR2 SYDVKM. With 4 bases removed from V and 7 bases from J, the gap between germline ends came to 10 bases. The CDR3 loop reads CASSSRGNEAFF. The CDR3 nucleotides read TGTGCCAGCAGTTCTAGGGGGAATGAAGCTTTCTTT. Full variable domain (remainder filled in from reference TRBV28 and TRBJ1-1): DVKVTQSSRYLVKRTGEKVFLECVQDMDHENMFWYRQDPGLGLRLIYFSYDVKMKEKGDIPEGYSVSREKKERFSLILESASTNQTSMYLCASSSRGNEAFFGQGTRLTVV.

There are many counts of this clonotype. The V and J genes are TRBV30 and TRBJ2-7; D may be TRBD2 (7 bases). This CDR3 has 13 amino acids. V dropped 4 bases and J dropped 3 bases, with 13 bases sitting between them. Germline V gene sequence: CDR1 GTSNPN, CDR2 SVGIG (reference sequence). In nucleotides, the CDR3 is TGTGCCTGGACGTTAGGGGGGGGCTACGAGCAGTACTTC. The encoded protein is CAWTLGGGYEQYF.

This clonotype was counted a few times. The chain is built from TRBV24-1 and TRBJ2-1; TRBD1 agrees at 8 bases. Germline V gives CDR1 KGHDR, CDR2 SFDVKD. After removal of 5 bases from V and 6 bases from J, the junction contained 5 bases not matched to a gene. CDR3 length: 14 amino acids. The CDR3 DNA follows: TGTGCCACCAGTGGCAGGGGGCTTGGCAATGAGCAGTTCTTC. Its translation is CATSGRGLGNEQFF.

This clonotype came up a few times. Here the CDR3 DNA reads TGTGCCAGCAGTCGGGGAGAGGGCCTGGCAAATAGCAATCAGCCCCAGCATTTT. This codes for CASSRGEGLANSNQPQHF. V is TRBV6-1 and J is TRBJ1-5; unclear D gene. V was clipped by 5 bases and J by 0 bases, with 20 bases between them. Germline V gene lookup returns CDR1 MNHNS and CDR2 SASEGT. CDR3 size: 18 residues.

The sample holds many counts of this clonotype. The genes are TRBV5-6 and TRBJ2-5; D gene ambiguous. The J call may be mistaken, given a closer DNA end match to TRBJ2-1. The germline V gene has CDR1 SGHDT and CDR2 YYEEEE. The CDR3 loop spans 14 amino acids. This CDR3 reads CASSYIVSLNEQFF. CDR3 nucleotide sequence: TGTGCCAGCAGCTACATCGTCAGCCTCAATGAGCAGTTCTTC.

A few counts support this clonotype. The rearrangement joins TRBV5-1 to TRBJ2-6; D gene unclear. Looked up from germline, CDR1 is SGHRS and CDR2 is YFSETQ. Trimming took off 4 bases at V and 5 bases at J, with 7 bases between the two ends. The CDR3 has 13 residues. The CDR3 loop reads CASSPDWANVLTF. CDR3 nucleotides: TGCGCCAGCAGCCCAGATTGGGCCAACGTCCTGACTTTC.

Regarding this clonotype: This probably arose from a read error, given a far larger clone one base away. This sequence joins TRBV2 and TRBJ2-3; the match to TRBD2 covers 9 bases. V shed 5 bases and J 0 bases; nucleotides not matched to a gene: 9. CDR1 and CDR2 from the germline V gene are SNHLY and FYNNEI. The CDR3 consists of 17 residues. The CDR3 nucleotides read TGTGCCAGCAGTCCGAACAGACTAGCGGATAGCACAGATACGCAGTATTTT. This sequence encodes CASSPNRLADSTDTQYF.

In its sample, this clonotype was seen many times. The CDR3 DNA is TGTGCCAGCAGTTACTCGTCGGGGGGGGGACTGAGCACTGAAGCTTTCTTT. It yields the protein CASSYSSGGGLSTEAFF. J is TRBJ1-1 and V is TRBV6-2 or TRBV6-3, with D maybe TRBD1 (5 bases). The CDR3 totals 17 residues. CDR1 MNHEY and CDR2 SVGEGT come from the germline V gene. Between the trimmed V and J ends, which lost 0 bases and 4 bases, there was a span of 18 bases.

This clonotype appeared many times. CDR3 region: CSARDRPGTGTTGELFF. As DNA, the CDR3 is TGCAGTGCTAGAGATAGGCCGGGGACAGGGACCACCGGGGAGCTGTTTTTT. V usage is TRBV20-1 and J usage is TRBJ2-2; 9 nucleotides agree with TRBD1. In germline, CDR1 is DFQATT, CDR2 SNEGSKA (reference sequence). The CDR3 length is 17 residues. J was trimmed by 4 bases and V by 0 bases; bases with no gene match: 9.

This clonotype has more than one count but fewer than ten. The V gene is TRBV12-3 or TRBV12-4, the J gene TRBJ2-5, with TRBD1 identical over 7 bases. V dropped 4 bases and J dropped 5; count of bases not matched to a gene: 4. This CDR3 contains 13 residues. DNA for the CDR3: TGTGCCAGCAGTTCAGGGGGTTGGGAGACCCAGTACTTC. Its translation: CASSSGGWETQYF.

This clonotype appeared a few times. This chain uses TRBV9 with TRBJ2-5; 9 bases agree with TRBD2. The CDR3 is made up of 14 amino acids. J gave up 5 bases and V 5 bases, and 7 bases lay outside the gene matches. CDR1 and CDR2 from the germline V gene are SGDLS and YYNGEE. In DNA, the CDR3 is TGTGCCAGCAGTTCTAGCGGGGTTAGGGAGACCCAGTACTTC. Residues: CASSSSGVRETQYF.

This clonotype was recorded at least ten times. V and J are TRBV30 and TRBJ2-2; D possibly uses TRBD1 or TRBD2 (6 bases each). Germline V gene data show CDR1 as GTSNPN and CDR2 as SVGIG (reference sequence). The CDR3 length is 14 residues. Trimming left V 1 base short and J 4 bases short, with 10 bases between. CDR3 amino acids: CAWSGGAGTGELFF. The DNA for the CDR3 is TGTGCCTGGAGTGGGGGGGCGGGCACCGGGGAGCTGTTTTTT.

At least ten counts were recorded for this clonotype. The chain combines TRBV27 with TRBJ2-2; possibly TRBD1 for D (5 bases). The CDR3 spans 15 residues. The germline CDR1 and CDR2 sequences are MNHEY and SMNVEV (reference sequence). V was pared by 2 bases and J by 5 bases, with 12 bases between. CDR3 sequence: CASSLHAAGTGELFF. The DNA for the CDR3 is TGTGCCAGCAGTTTACACGCCGCAGGGACCGGGGAGCTGTTTTTT.

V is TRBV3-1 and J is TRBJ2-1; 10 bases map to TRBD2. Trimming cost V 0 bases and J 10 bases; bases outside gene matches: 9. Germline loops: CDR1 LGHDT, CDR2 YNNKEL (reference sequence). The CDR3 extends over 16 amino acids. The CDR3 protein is CASSQERLAGTGEQFF. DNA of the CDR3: TGTGCCAGCAGCCAAGAAAGACTAGCGGGTACAGGGGAGCAGTTCTTC.

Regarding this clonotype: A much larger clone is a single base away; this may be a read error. CDR3 nucleotides: TGTGCCAGCACCCTCACCTCATCCCCGGGACTAGCGGGAGCCCTCTCCTACAATGATCAGTTCTTC. Translating it yields CASTLTSSPGLAGALSYNDQFF. The chain is built from TRBV12-3 or TRBV12-4 and TRBJ2-1, with TRBD2 matching over 14 bases. The CDR3 extends over 22 amino acids.

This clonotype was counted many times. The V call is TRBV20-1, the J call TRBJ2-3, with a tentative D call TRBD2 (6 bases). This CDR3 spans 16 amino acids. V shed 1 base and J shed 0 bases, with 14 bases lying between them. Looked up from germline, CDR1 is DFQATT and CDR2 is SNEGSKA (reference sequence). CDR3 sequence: CSARGGSSASTDTQYF. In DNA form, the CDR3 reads TGCAGTGCTAGAGGGGGATCTAGCGCAAGCACAGATACGCAGTATTTT.

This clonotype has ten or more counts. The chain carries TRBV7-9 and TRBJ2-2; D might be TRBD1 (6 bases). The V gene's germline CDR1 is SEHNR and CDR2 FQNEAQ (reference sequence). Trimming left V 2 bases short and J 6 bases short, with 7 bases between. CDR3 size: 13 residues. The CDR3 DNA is TGTGCCAGCAGCTTATCAGGGGCCGGGGAGCTGTTTTTT. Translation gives CASSLSGAGELFF.

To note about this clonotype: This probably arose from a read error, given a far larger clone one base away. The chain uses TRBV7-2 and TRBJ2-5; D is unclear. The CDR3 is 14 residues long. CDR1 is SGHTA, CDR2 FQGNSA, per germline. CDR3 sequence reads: CASSPLSNQGTQYF. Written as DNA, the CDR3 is TGTGCCAGCAGCCCCCTCAGCAACCAAGGGACCCAGTACTTC.